This T cell receptor beta chain was obtained from a study of glioma-infiltrating T cells. Trimming removed 5 bases from V and 10 bases from J; junction bases left unmatched: 6. Germline-derived CDR1 and CDR2 are SNHLY and FYNNEI. The CDR3 consists of 14 residues. Amplification of TCR alpha and beta CDR3 regions from RNA used iRepertoire nested multiplex PCR. One-step reverse transcription and amplification started from around 100-400 ng of tissue mRNA or PBMC total RNA. TCRdb independently ran MiXCR on the multiplex PCR reads; one entry per CDR3 protein. The sample includes some 150,000 distinct CDR3 sequences, roughly two fifths of them seen just once. General study findings and limits: Very few CDR3 sequences were shared between tissue and blood. Above-expected tissue-blood divergence occurred in all gliomas, most in low-grade ones.

This clonotype was counted once. Its antigen is as yet unknown. The J gene is TRBJ2-5, the V gene TRBV2; 14 bases map to TRBD2. This clonotype was obtained from a human donor with low-grade glioma or glioblastoma, undergoing nonglioma brain surgery, or in good health (not recorded which). The sample consisted of glioma tissue, nonneoplastic brain tissue, or PBMCs (not recorded which). The CDR3 DNA follows: TGTGCCAGCAGTCAAGGGACTAGCGGGAGTAACCAGTACTTC. Encoded protein: CASSQGTSGSNQYF.